The 26 T cell receptor beta chains given below trace back to one sample, sequenced in a study of CD8 T cells in ankylosing spondylitis. TCRdb analysed the 5' RACE reads with MiXCR anew, one entry per CDR3 protein. The sample comprises about 150,000 distinct CDR3 sequences, around 45% of which are singletons, and 13% to 15% rests with the top ten. The sequencing sample was made of synovial fluid, either unsorted or a sorted T cell fraction (not recorded which). All receptors come from a male donor with ankylosing spondylitis.

This clonotype was picked up one time. This chain connects TRBV12-3 or TRBV12-4 to TRBJ1-2; the D is unclear. This CDR3 is built from 13 residues. The V end lost 3 bases, the J end lost 1 base, and 6 bases lay between the germline ends. CDR3 region: CASSFALNYGYTF. The CDR3 region has the DNA TGTGCCAGCAGTTTCGCGCTTAACTATGGCTACACCTTC.

Only a few counts were recorded for this clonotype. The J gene is TRBJ2-1, the V gene TRBV12-3 or TRBV12-4; D possibly uses TRBD1 or TRBD2 (5 bases each). The CDR3 contains 16 residues. V dropped 1 base and J dropped 2 bases, with 12 bases sitting between them. The CDR3 bases are TGTGCCAGCAGTTTAGGGTGGGGGTGGACCTACAATGAGCAGTTCTTC. Translation gives CASSLGWGWTYNEQFF.

This chain joins TRBV19 and TRBJ2-7; TRBD2 might be the D (5 bases). Per germline, CDR1 LNHDA and CDR2 SQIVND (reference sequence). The CDR3 is 15 amino acids. Trimming removed 1 base at V and 3 bases at J, with 13 bases between. Written as DNA, the CDR3 is TGTGCCAGTAGTATAGGAGGGCACATCGGCTACGAGCAGTACTTC. It is translated as CASSIGGHIGYEQYF.

This clonotype has only a few counts. The rearrangement joins TRBV30 to TRBJ1-2; D might be TRBD1 (5 bases). CDR1 GTSNPN and CDR2 SVGIG come from the germline V gene (reference sequence). The ends were cut back, 7 bases at V and 4 bases at J, with 19 bases in the middle. The CDR3 is made up of 14 amino acids. The CDR3 here is CASEPAGGFYGYTF. The CDR3 DNA reads as TGTGCCTCCGAACCGGCCGGGGGGTTCTATGGCTACACCTTC.

This chain connects TRBV27 to TRBJ1-2; TRBD1 agrees at 9 bases. V lost 5 bases to trimming and J lost 0 bases; unmatched junction nucleotides: 16. In germline, CDR1 is MNHEY, CDR2 SMNVEV (reference sequence). The CDR3 is 19 amino acids. In DNA, the CDR3 is TGTGCCAGCAGTCCCCGATGGGGACAGGGTAGAGGAACTAACTATGGCTACACCTTC. As protein: CASSPRWGQGRGTNYGYTF.

The J gene is TRBJ1-2, the V gene TRBV9, with D perhaps TRBD1 (5 bases). Trimming stripped 0 bases from V and 1 base from J, with 13 bases between. The germline V gene has CDR1 SGDLS and CDR2 YYNGEE. There are 16 residues in the CDR3. CDR3 loop: CASSVAGQDDNYGYTF. The DNA for the CDR3 is TGTGCCAGCAGCGTAGCAGGGCAGGATGATAACTATGGCTACACCTTC.

This clonotype showed up just a few times. V gene TRBV20-1 combines with J gene TRBJ1-1; 7 nucleotides match TRBD1. After removal of 5 bases from V and 4 bases from J, the junction contained 10 bases not matched to a gene. The CDR3 covers 14 residues. Per the germline V gene, CDR1 is DFQATT and CDR2 is SNEGSKA (reference sequence). The CDR3 region has the DNA TGCAGTGCTCCCCCGGAGGGGGCGATCACTGAAGCTTTCTTT. Its translation: CSAPPEGAITEAFF.

The V and J genes are TRBV4-1 and TRBJ1-2; 7 bases line up with TRBD1. Trimming at V came to 7 bases and at J to 6 bases, leaving 14 bases not matched to a gene. CDR1 is MGHRA and CDR2 is YSYEKL in the germline V gene. The CDR3 runs to 15 residues. As DNA, the CDR3 is TGCGCCAGCACCCTCAACAGGGGAAACCGCCATGGCTACACCTTC. This sequence encodes CASTLNRGNRHGYTF.

V gene TRBV5-5 combines with J gene TRBJ1-4; no clear D gene. Germline CDR1 reads SGHKS; CDR2 reads YYEKEE (reference sequence). CDR3 length equals 15 residues. V shed 1 base and J shed 7 bases, with 14 bases lying between them. CDR3 bases: TGTGCCAGCAGCTTGCGGAGGGCAGTTAGTGAAAAACTGTTTTTT. Translated: CASSLRRAVSEKLFF.

This clonotype was detected only a few times. The chain is built from TRBV7-6 and TRBJ2-1; D gene unclear. V shed 5 bases and J shed 8 bases, with 13 bases lying between them. The CDR3 totals 13 residues. Germline CDR1 is SGHVS and CDR2 is FNYEAQ. The CDR3 region is CASSPRLEYEQFF. Written as DNA, the CDR3 is TGTGCCAGCAGCCCCCGCCTCGAGTATGAGCAGTTCTTC. The full variable domain, its missing parts supplied by reference TRBV7-6 and TRBJ2-1, is GAGVSQSPRYKVTKRGQDVALRCDPISGHVSLYWYRQALGQGPEFLTYFNYEAQQDKSGLPNDRFSAERPEGSISTLTIQRTEQRDSAMYRCASSPRLEYEQFFGPGTRLTVL.

This clonotype showed up many times. V is TRBV18 and J is TRBJ1-1; D may be TRBD1 (5 bases). Trimming stripped 3 bases from V and 1 base from J, with 15 bases between. CDR3 size: 16 residues. Germline CDR1 reads KGHSH; CDR2 reads LQKENI. The CDR3 loop reads CASSPGRRASNTEAFF. CDR3 nucleotide sequence: TGTGCCAGCTCACCGGGGCGTCGGGCTTCGAACACTGAAGCTTTCTTT.

The chain uses TRBV4-1 and TRBJ1-1; D gene unclear. Germline V gene data show CDR1 as MGHRA and CDR2 as YSYEKL. Trimming removed 5 bases at V and 2 bases at J, with 12 bases between. CDR3 length equals 14 residues. This chain's CDR3 is CASSSPVRNTEAFF. As DNA, the CDR3 is TGCGCCAGCAGCTCCCCGGTCAGAAACACTGAAGCTTTCTTT.

The CDR3 here is CASSPGQGVEKLFF. The CDR3 DNA is TGCGCCAGCAGCCCCGGCCAGGGGGTTGAAAAACTGTTTTTT. The rearrangement links TRBV5-1 to TRBJ1-4; 7 positions match TRBD1. Germline values: CDR1 SGHRS, CDR2 YFSETQ. J gave up 7 bases and V 4 bases, and 7 bases lay outside the gene matches. The CDR3 totals 14 residues. The whole variable domain, remainder taken from reference TRBV5-1 and TRBJ1-4, is KAGVTQTPRYLIKTRGQQVTLSCSPISGHRSVSWYQQTPGQGLQFLFEYFSETQRNKGNFPGRFSGRQFSNSRSEMNVSTLELGDSALYLCASSPGQGVEKLFFGSGTQLSVL.

The V gene is TRBV12-3 or TRBV12-4, the J gene TRBJ1-1; D is undetermined. With 7 bases removed from V and 5 bases from J, the gap between germline ends came to 23 bases. The CDR3 covers 16 residues. CDR3 loop: CASTRRSSKMRTEAFF. In DNA, the CDR3 is TGTGCCAGCACCCGGCGGAGCTCAAAAATGAGAACTGAAGCTTTCTTT.

This clonotype was picked up a small number of times. The rearrangement uses TRBV28 and TRBJ2-5; 7 bases fit TRBD2. Germline CDR1 reads MDHEN; CDR2 reads SYDVKM. This CDR3 is built from 16 residues. Germline trimming cut 7 bases from V and 9 bases from J; bases unmatched to any gene: 20. This CDR3 is CASKGSPSGGRMAQYF. The CDR3 region has the DNA TGTGCCAGCAAGGGGTCTCCTAGCGGAGGGCGAATGGCCCAGTACTTC.

This chain uses TRBV7-2 with TRBJ2-2, with D uncertain. CDR3 size: 14 residues. Germline CDR1 is SGHTA and CDR2 is FQGNSA. The V end lost 0 bases, the J end lost 6 bases, and 8 bases lay between the germline ends. The CDR3 loop is CASSLALVAGELFF. In DNA form, the CDR3 reads TGTGCCAGCAGCTTAGCGTTGGTTGCCGGGGAGCTGTTTTTT.

The chain carries TRBV3-1 and TRBJ2-1, with TRBD2 identical over 8 bases. J was trimmed by 2 bases and V by 6 bases; bases with no gene match: 9. This CDR3 spans 16 amino acids. Per germline, CDR1 LGHDT and CDR2 YNNKEL (reference sequence). This chain's CDR3 is CASRGAGGDPYNEQFF. CDR3 nucleotides: TGTGCCAGCAGGGGGGCGGGGGGCGATCCCTACAATGAGCAGTTCTTC.

This clonotype was seen only a few times. J is TRBJ2-1 and V is TRBV11-2; D is unresolved. The CDR3 sequence is 15 residues long. The ends were cut back, 5 bases at V and 2 bases at J, with 13 bases in the middle. Germline V gene sequence: CDR1 SGHAT, CDR2 FQNNGV. This chain's CDR3 is CASSPPSSTYNEQFF. The CDR3 nucleotides read TGTGCCAGCAGCCCACCATCGTCCACCTACAATGAGCAGTTCTTC.

This chain links TRBV18 with TRBJ1-2, with 7 bases matching TRBD1. The CDR3 spans 14 residues. Germline V gene sequence: CDR1 KGHSH, CDR2 LQKENI. V shed 5 bases and J 5 bases; nucleotides not matched to a gene: 8. This CDR3 reads CASSRTGTSYGYTF. The CDR3 DNA reads as TGTGCCAGCTCAAGGACAGGAACTTCTTATGGCTACACCTTC.

The V and J genes are TRBV29-1 and TRBJ1-5; D uncertain. With 7 bases removed from V and 3 bases from J, the gap between germline ends came to 10 bases. Germline V lookup: CDR1 SQVTM, CDR2 ANQGSEA. CDR3 size: 12 residues. The DNA for the CDR3 is TGCAGCGGGGGAGAATTCAATCAGCCCCAGCATTTT. Translation gives CSGGEFNQPQHF.

This clonotype was recorded a few times. A much larger clone lies one base from this, so it may be a read error. The chain couples TRBV27 to TRBJ2-7, with a possible D match to TRBD2 (6 bases). The CDR3 length is 12 residues. CDR1 and CDR2 (germline): MNHEY, SMNVEV (reference sequence). V was pared by 2 bases and J by 9 bases, with 11 bases between. The CDR3 is CASSLEGGVQYF. CDR3 in DNA: TGTGCCAGCAGTTTAGAGGGCGGGGTGCAGTACTTC.

J is TRBJ2-1 and V is TRBV6-5, with TRBD1 identical over 7 bases. Germline V lookup: CDR1 MNHEY, CDR2 SVGAGI. V gave up 4 bases and J gave up 5 bases; unmatched junction bases: 2. The CDR3 consists of 13 residues. CDR3 residues: CASSWGTDNEQFF. In nucleotides, the CDR3 is TGTGCCAGCAGTTGGGGGACAGACAATGAGCAGTTCTTC.

A single count supports this clonotype. CDR3 sequence reads: CASSEYRGSNQPQHF. CDR3 in DNA: TGTGCCAGCAGTGAATACAGGGGTAGCAATCAGCCCCAGCATTTT. V is TRBV6-1 and J is TRBJ1-5; 7 bases are a match to TRBD1. V was pared by 2 bases and J by 0 bases, with 1 base of the junction left unmatched. CDR1 is MNHNS, CDR2 SASEGT, per germline. The CDR3 is 15 amino acids.

The V call is TRBV7-8, the J call TRBJ2-7; possible D gene TRBD1, 5 bases. The germline V gene encodes CDR1 SGHVS and CDR2 FQNEAQ. Trimming left V 1 base short and J 3 bases short, with 22 bases between. The CDR3 extends over 18 amino acids. In DNA form, the CDR3 reads TGTGCCAGCAGCTTAGAGTTCCCAGGGCGAATCGTGGGCTACGAGCAGTACTTC. Its translation is CASSLEFPGRIVGYEQYF.

In this sample, this clonotype turned up a few times. The chain combines TRBV5-1 with TRBJ2-5; D is unresolved. Germline CDR1 is SGHRS and CDR2 is YFSETQ. The CDR3 has 14 amino acids. Trimming took 0 bases from V and 5 from J, leaving 11 bases between them. In DNA, the CDR3 is TGCGCCAGCAGCTTGGCGCCCGGGCTTGAGACCCAGTACTTC. Translating gives CASSLAPGLETQYF.

The chain links TRBV6-1 to TRBJ2-7, with D perhaps TRBD1 (5 bases). Trimming stripped 6 bases from V and 7 bases from J, with 19 bases between. This CDR3 spans 14 amino acids. Germline-derived CDR1 and CDR2 are MNHNS and SASEGT. CDR3 in amino acids: CASRNRQRRREQYF. The CDR3 region has the DNA TGTGCCAGCAGGAACAGACAGCGTCGTCGGGAGCAGTACTTC.